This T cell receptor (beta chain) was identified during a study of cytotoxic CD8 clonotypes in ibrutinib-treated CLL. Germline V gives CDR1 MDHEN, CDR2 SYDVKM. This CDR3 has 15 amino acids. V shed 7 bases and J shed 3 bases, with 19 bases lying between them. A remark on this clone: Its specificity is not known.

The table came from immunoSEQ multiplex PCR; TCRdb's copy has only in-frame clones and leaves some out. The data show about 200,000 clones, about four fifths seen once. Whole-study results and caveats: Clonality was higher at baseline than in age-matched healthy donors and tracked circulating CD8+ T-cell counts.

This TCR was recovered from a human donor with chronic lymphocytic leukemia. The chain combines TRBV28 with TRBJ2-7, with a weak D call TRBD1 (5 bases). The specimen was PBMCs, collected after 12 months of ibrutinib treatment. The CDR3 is CASNRATTASYEQYF. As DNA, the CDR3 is TGTGCCAGCAATCGGGCCACGACAGCGAGCTACGAGCAGTACTTC.